Sequencing of this T cell receptor beta chain was carried out in a study of graft-versus-host responses after intestinal transplantation. The wider study: Recipients uniformly received anti-thymocyte globulin induction, followed by tacrolimus and steroids for about 3 years. Study-level findings and limits: Allograft graft-versus-host to host-versus-graft clonal ratios ran high in patients with graft-donor T cell macrochimerism. Peak circulating GvH clone levels tracked with early post-transplant HvG declines. GvH clones detected in recipient marrow included some appearing first in ileum or blood.

V was shortened by 2 bases and J by 2 bases, with 20 bases between the two germline ends. CDR1 and CDR2 from the germline V gene are SGDLS and YYNGEE. There are 17 residues in the CDR3. As for this clone: No antigen is known for it.

Generated by immunoSEQ multiplex PCR, the TCRdb table keeps only in-frame clones and is missing some. The sample carries some 90,000 clones, approximately 87% recorded once. The input for sequencing was unstimulated CD4+ T cells sorted from spleen or lymph node cells, taken before intestinal transplant. This chain connects TRBV9 to TRBJ2-7; tentative D call: TRBD2 (7 bases). This receptor was obtained from a human donor who received an intestinal transplant. Written as DNA, the CDR3 is TGTGCCAGCAGCGTCGAGGGTGCGGCGGGGGCCGCCTACGAGCAGTACTTC. Its translation is CASSVEGAAGAAYEQYF.